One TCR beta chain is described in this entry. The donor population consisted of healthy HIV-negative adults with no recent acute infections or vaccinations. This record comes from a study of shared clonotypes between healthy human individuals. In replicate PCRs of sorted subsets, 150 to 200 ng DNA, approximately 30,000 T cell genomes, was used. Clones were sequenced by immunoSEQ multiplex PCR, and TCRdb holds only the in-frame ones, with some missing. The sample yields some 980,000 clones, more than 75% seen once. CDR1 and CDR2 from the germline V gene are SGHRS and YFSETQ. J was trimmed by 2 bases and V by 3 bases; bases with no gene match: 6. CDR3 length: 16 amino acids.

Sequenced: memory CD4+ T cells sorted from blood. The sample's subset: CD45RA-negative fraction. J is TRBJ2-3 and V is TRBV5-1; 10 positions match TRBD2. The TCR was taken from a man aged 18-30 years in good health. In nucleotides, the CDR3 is TGCGCCAGCAGCTCCGGACTAGCGGTCAACACAGATACGCAGTATTTT. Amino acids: CASSSGLAVNTDTQYF.